This entry lists 20 T cell receptor beta chains sequenced from one sample in a study of radiotherapy plus CTLA-4 blockade in lung cancer (dated by TCRdb to the late 2010s). Library prep was done by the immunoSEQ multiplex PCR assay. This immuneACCESS table, as held by TCRdb, lists in-frame sequences with V and J called but not all clones. Of the missing ones, under half trace to an unresolved V gene in checked studies; the others have no known cause. A total of 35,000 or so clones appear in this sample, approximately 85% of them only once. About 5.8% of the sample lies in the top ten. The sample in question was peripheral blood, obtained from a patient treated with radiotherapy plus ipilimumab. These receptors originate from a human donor with non-small cell lung cancer who had stable disease on radiotherapy plus ipilimumab.

CDR3 residues: CASSLRKRAGFADTQYF. DNA for the CDR3: TGTGCCAGCAGTTTAAGGAAGCGGGCGGGGTTCGCAGATACGCAGTATTTT. The chain is built from TRBV28 and TRBJ2-3, with a weak D call TRBD2 (6 bases). CDR3 length: 17 amino acids. The V end was cut by 2 bases, the J end by 4 bases, with 19 bases between. CDR1 is MDHEN and CDR2 is SYDVKM in the germline V gene.

The chain couples TRBV27 to TRBJ2-7; TRBD1 matches 7 bases. Germline V gene sequence: CDR1 MNHEY, CDR2 SMNVEV (reference sequence). This CDR3 spans 13 amino acids. The junction had 7 bases not matched to a gene; V was cut back by 5 bases and J by 6 bases. The DNA of the CDR3 is TGTGCCAGCAGTCTCGGGACAGTTCGCGAGCAGTACTTC. Encoded protein: CASSLGTVREQYF.

The chain is built from TRBV7-2 and TRBJ1-1, with D unresolved. Trimming pared 1 base from V and 7 bases from J, leaving 13 bases between. The CDR3 contains 14 residues. Per germline, CDR1 SGHTA and CDR2 FQGNSA. CDR3 sequence reads: CASSLGRLAGEAFF. The CDR3 DNA reads as TGTGCCAGCAGCTTAGGACGTCTCGCGGGTGAAGCTTTCTTT.

This clone was detected only once. This chain uses TRBV28 with TRBJ2-2, with D unclear. Trimming took off 9 bases at V and 1 base at J, with 6 bases between the two ends. Germline loops: CDR1 MDHEN, CDR2 SYDVKM. The CDR3 totals 12 residues. CDR3 sequence: CASYMNTGELFF. CDR3 bases: TGTGCCAGTTATATGAACACCGGGGAGCTGTTTTTT.

This chain joins TRBV7-2 and TRBJ2-1; tentatively, D is TRBD2 (5 bases). The CDR3 covers 15 residues. Germline V gene data show CDR1 as SGHTA and CDR2 as FQGNSA. The V and J ends lost 7 bases and 5 bases respectively, with 18 bases between them. CDR3 in DNA: TGTGCCAGCACTCCGGGCGAGCGGAGACACAATGAGCAGTTCTTC. Protein product: CASTPGERRHNEQFF.

This rearrangement joins TRBV19 to TRBJ2-1, with 8 bases that match TRBD1. Germline CDR1 LNHDA, CDR2 SQIVND (reference sequence). The CDR3 extends over 15 amino acids. V lost 4 bases and J lost 7; bases outside the gene matches: 9. In DNA, the CDR3 is TGTGCCAGTAGTAAGTTAAGGGACAGGATAAATGAGCAGTTCTTC. Translation: CASSKLRDRINEQFF.

The rearrangement joins TRBV7-3 to TRBJ2-3, with D unclear. Trimming stripped 1 base from V and 4 bases from J, with 3 bases between. Germline values: CDR1 SGHTA, CDR2 FQGTGA. The CDR3 contains 12 residues. CDR3 amino acids: CASSLSADTQYF. For the CDR3, the DNA is TGTGCCAGCAGCTTAAGCGCAGATACGCAGTATTTT.

This sequence joins TRBV15 and TRBJ1-1, with a possible D match to TRBD1 (5 bases). The CDR3 length is 15 residues. Trimming shortened V by 0 bases and J by 1 base, and 9 bases separated the two germline ends. From germline, CDR1 is LNHNV and CDR2 YYDKDF (reference sequence). Here the CDR3 reads CATSRDNQGNTEAFF. CDR3 sequence (DNA): TGTGCCACCAGCAGAGATAACCAGGGGAACACTGAAGCTTTCTTT.

In its sample, this clone was seen a few times. The V call is TRBV20-1, the J call TRBJ2-3; D may be TRBD2 (5 bases). CDR1 is DFQATT and CDR2 is SNEGSKA in the germline V gene (reference sequence). The CDR3 spans 11 residues. DNA of the CDR3: TGCTGTCCCGGGAACACAGATACGCAGTATTTT. This sequence encodes CCPGNTDTQYF.

The chain combines TRBV18 with TRBJ2-1; the D is unclear. CDR1 is KGHSH, CDR2 LQKENI, per germline. V was trimmed by 2 bases and J by 0 bases, leaving 8 bases between them. This CDR3 comprises 15 residues. CDR3 nucleotide sequence: TGTGCCAGCTCACCAGAGGTACGCTCCTACAATGAGCAGTTCTTC. Its protein is CASSPEVRSYNEQFF.

The rearrangement links TRBV5-1 to TRBJ2-7; D is unresolved. V was shortened by 0 bases and J by 5 bases, with 12 bases between the two germline ends. The V gene's germline CDR1 is SGHRS and CDR2 YFSETQ. This CDR3 comprises 14 residues. Written as DNA, the CDR3 is TGCGCCAGCAGCTTGGGAACTGAGGTGGACGAGCAGTACTTC. Protein sequence: CASSLGTEVDEQYF.

V is TRBV28 and J is TRBJ2-1; weak D call: TRBD2 (6 bases). The CDR3 totals 12 residues. Trimming removed 5 bases at V and 9 bases at J, with 11 bases between. Germline CDR1 and CDR2: MDHEN and SYDVKM. CDR3 sequence reads: CASSRGEVEQFF. The CDR3 DNA sequence: TGTGCCAGCAGTCGCGGGGAGGTTGAGCAGTTCTTC.

The chain has TRBV7-2 and TRBJ2-5, with D possibly TRBD2 on 6 matching bases. The V gene lost 4 bases and the J gene lost 13 bases, with 19 bases spanning the gap. Germline lookup yields CDR1 SGHTA and CDR2 FQGNSA. CDR3 length: 13 residues. The DNA for the CDR3 is TGTGCCAGCAGCTCGCCCGGGCGGGGCCAGCCGTACTTC. This translates into CASSSPGRGQPYF.

The chain carries TRBV28 and TRBJ2-3; 14 bases agree with TRBD2. CDR1 is MDHEN, CDR2 SYDVKM, per germline. Losses at the gene ends were 6 bases for V and 1 base for J; bases not matched to a gene: 9. The length of the CDR3 is 18 residues. The CDR3 coding sequence is TGTGCCAGCAGCCCGACTAGCGGGAGGGGTATGGGCACAGATACGCAGTATTTT. It encodes CASSPTSGRGMGTDTQYF.

The chain links TRBV7-6 to TRBJ2-2; possible D gene TRBD1, 6 bases. The V end lost 0 bases, the J end lost 3 bases, and 11 bases lay between the germline ends. In germline, CDR1 is SGHVS, CDR2 FNYEAQ. The CDR3 sequence is 16 residues long. In DNA form, the CDR3 reads TGTGCCAGCAGCTTAGCGCTTGGACAGTACACCGGGGAGCTGTTTTTT. This sequence encodes CASSLALGQYTGELFF.

CDR3: CASSISRDRGGDTQYF. For the CDR3, the DNA is TGTGCCAGCAGCATCTCGAGGGACAGGGGAGGAGATACGCAGTATTTT. The chain couples TRBV9 to TRBJ2-3; 10 bases map to TRBD1. The ends lost 4 bases at V and 5 bases at J; junction bases unmatched: 10. The germline gives CDR1 SGDLS, CDR2 YYNGEE. This CDR3 contains 16 residues.

This chain connects TRBV28 to TRBJ1-6; D possibly corresponds to TRBD1 (5 bases). The CDR3 has 15 amino acids. The germline V gene encodes CDR1 MDHEN and CDR2 SYDVKM. V was clipped by 1 base and J by 7 bases, with 11 bases between them. The CDR3 is CASSLSGIQNSPLHF. CDR3 nucleotide sequence: TGTGCCAGCAGTTTATCAGGGATACAGAATTCACCCCTCCACTTT.

This clone was seen a handful of times. This chain connects TRBV7-2 to TRBJ1-2; D is uncertain. The CDR3 is made up of 12 amino acids. Germline V gives CDR1 SGHTA, CDR2 FQGNSA. V gave up 4 bases and J gave up 3 bases, with 6 bases separating them. The CDR3 DNA reads TGTGCCAGCAGCTCCCGGGACTATGGCTACACCTTC. This codes for CASSSRDYGYTF. The full variable domain, in which reference TRBV7-2 and TRBJ1-2 provide the parts outside the CDR3, is GAGVSQSPSNKVTEKGKDVELRCDPISGHTALYWYRQSLGQGLEFLIYFQGNSAPDKSGLPSDRFSAERTGGSVSTLTIQRTQQEDSAVYLCASSSRDYGYTFGSGTRLTVV.

The chain is built from TRBV25-1 and TRBJ2-5; D is uncertain. The CDR3 contains 13 residues. In germline, CDR1 is MGHDK, CDR2 SYGVNS. Trimming shortened V by 8 bases and J by 5 bases, and 15 bases separated the two germline ends. CDR3 DNA sequence: TGTGCCAGCTCGACTGGCATGTTGGAGACCCAGTACTTC. It encodes CASSTGMLETQYF.

The chain uses TRBV27 and TRBJ1-1; TRBD1 is a possible D gene (6 bases). The CDR3 consists of 13 residues. Germline CDR1 and CDR2: MNHEY and SMNVEV (reference sequence). With 2 bases removed from V and 4 bases from J, the gap between germline ends came to 8 bases. Written as DNA, the CDR3 is TGTGCCAGCAGTTTAACAGGGCTCACTGAAGCTTTCTTT. This codes for CASSLTGLTEAFF.